Below are 27 T cell receptor beta chains sequenced from a single sample in a study of regulatory T cells in long-lasting Graves disease. Time point of the sample: newly diagnosed GD, antithyroid drugs for less than 3 months. Extracted RNA from PBMCs served as the source of the TCR library. Investigators prepared the TCR beta libraries by applying iRepertoire HTBI primers and Arm-PCR of CDR3 regions. TCRdb reanalysed the multiplex PCR reads using MiXCR and keeps one entry per CDR3 protein. The data hold 350,000 to 550,000 distinct CDR3 sequences, with about 14% observed a single time. These data were likewise used in another study, on T cells in Graves' hyperthyroidism and ophthalmopathy.

Sequences were derived from peripheral blood mononuclear cells (PBMCs), sampled at new diagnosis, from a patient treated with antithyroid drugs. The receptor set was obtained from a woman aged 45-59 years with Graves disease.

Relative to its sample, this clonotype is hyperexpanded. A read error may account for a junction end that differs from germline. This rearrangement joins TRBV5-1 to TRBJ2-5, with D unresolved. This CDR3 is 15 amino acids long. CDR1 and CDR2 (germline): SGHRS, YFSETQ. The DNA for the CDR3 is TGTGCCAGCAGCTCCCTCGACGCCATCCAAGAGACCCAGTACTTC. It specifies CASSSLDAIQETQYF. Filled out from reference TRBV5-1 and TRBJ2-5, the complete variable domain reads KAGVTQTPRYLIKTRGQQVTLSCSPISGHRSVSWYQQTPGQGLQFLFEYFSETQRNKGNFPGRFSGRQFSNSRSEMNVSTLELGDSALYLCASSSLDAIQETQYFGPGTRLLVL.

This clonotype was recorded a few times. The junction does not match germline at one end; this may be a read error. The chain is built from TRBV28 and TRBJ1-4; D unresolved. CDR1 is MDHEN and CDR2 is SYDVKM in the germline V gene. The CDR3 consists of 15 residues. CDR3 protein: CASSFITDDNEKLLF. The CDR3 nucleotides are TGTGCCAGCAGTTTCATAACCGACGATAATGAAAAACTGCTTTTT.

This clonotype was seen ten or more times. The chain has TRBV28 and TRBJ1-1; D uncertain. Trimming took off 3 bases at V and 3 bases at J, with 8 bases between the two ends. This CDR3 contains 13 residues. Germline values: CDR1 MDHEN, CDR2 SYDVKM. This CDR3 reads CASSLPQYTEAFF. The CDR3 nucleotides are TGTGCCAGCAGTTTGCCCCAGTACACTGAAGCTTTCTTT.

This clonotype was counted at least ten times. The chain is built from TRBV2 and TRBJ1-1; the D is unclear. CDR3 length: 11 residues. Germline CDR1 is SNHLY and CDR2 is FYNNEI. Trimming took 7 bases from V and 6 from J, leaving 9 bases between them. This CDR3 is CASTTHPEAFF. In nucleotides, the CDR3 is TGTGCCAGCACCACCCATCCTGAAGCTTTCTTT.

The rearrangement joins TRBV5-1 to TRBJ2-2; 10 bases agree with TRBD1. V shed 0 bases, J shed 6 bases, and the junction held 5 bases outside the gene matches. CDR1 is SGHRS, CDR2 YFSETQ, per germline. CDR3 length: 16 residues. CDR3 protein: CASSLARTGGPGELFF. The CDR3 coding sequence is TGCGCCAGCAGCTTGGCTCGGACAGGGGGACCCGGGGAGCTGTTTTTT.

This clonotype was found many times. The chain is built from TRBV20-1 and TRBJ2-1, with 7 positions matching TRBD2. The ends lost 3 bases at V and 8 bases at J; junction bases unmatched: 1. The CDR3 extends over 11 amino acids. Germline CDR1 DFQATT, CDR2 SNEGSKA (reference sequence). The CDR3 sequence is CSARREYEQFF. The CDR3 DNA is TGCAGTGCTAGGCGGGAGTATGAGCAGTTCTTC.

As to this clonotype: Given the absence of the conserved phenylalanine or tryptophan at the CDR3 end, a read error is likely. This chain joins TRBV9 and TRBJ1-6; D not resolved. Per germline, CDR1 SGDLS and CDR2 YYNGEE. The CDR3 runs to 13 residues. Trimming shortened V by 4 bases and J by 8 bases, and 10 bases separated the two germline ends. CDR3 residues: CASSTHGDSPLHL. The CDR3 nucleotides read TGTGCCAGCAGCACCCACGGGGATTCACCCCTCCACTTG.

Comment on this clonotype: A single base separates this from a much larger clone, so it may be a read error. This chain links TRBV2 with TRBJ2-3; 9 bases map to TRBD1. CDR3 size: 15 residues. The V gene's germline CDR1 is SNHLY and CDR2 FYNNEI. CDR3 loop: CVSTVTGGGTDTQYF. CDR3 DNA: TGTGTCAGCACCGTAACAGGGGGCGGCACAGATACGCAGTATTTT.

The genes are TRBV9 and TRBJ1-5; D is uncertain. Trimming removed 1 base at V and 0 bases at J, with 8 bases between. In germline, CDR1 is SGDLS, CDR2 YYNGEE. This CDR3 comprises 15 residues. The CDR3 nucleotides are TGTGCCAGCAGCGTAACGGGGTCTAGCAATCAGCCCCAGCATTTT. It yields the protein CASSVTGSSNQPQHF.

This clonotype was picked up a small number of times. The chain combines TRBV2 with TRBJ1-5; the match to TRBD1 covers 8 bases. Germline trimming cut 5 bases from V and 2 bases from J; bases unmatched to any gene: 17. This CDR3 region has 19 residues. The germline V gene has CDR1 SNHLY and CDR2 FYNNEI. The CDR3 DNA sequence: TGTGCCAGCAGTCCCCCCGGGCACAGGGGGGGATATGGCAATCAGCCCCAGCATTTT. It is translated as CASSPPGHRGGYGNQPQHF.

This clonotype was recorded many times. This chain links TRBV2 with TRBJ2-6, with D possibly TRBD1 on 5 matching bases. This CDR3 region has 15 residues. V shed 5 bases and J shed 0 bases, with 8 bases lying between them. Looked up from germline, CDR1 is SNHLY and CDR2 is FYNNEI. This chain's CDR3 is CASSRQNSGANVLTF. The CDR3 DNA reads TGTGCCAGCAGTCGACAGAACTCTGGGGCCAACGTCCTGACTTTC.

V and J are TRBV10-3 and TRBJ2-3; the match to TRBD2 covers 9 bases. Germline V gene data show CDR1 as ENHRY and CDR2 as SYGVKD. The CDR3 totals 13 residues. V was pared by 6 bases and J by 4 bases, with 2 bases of the junction left unmatched. The CDR3 region has the DNA TGTGCCATCAGACTAGCGGGCCCAGATACGCAGTATTTT. This codes for CAIRLAGPDTQYF.

This clonotype was found many times. The V call is TRBV6-5, the J call TRBJ1-5; perhaps TRBD1 as D (5 bases). This CDR3 contains 14 residues. The V end lost 2 bases, the J end lost 0 bases, and 5 bases lay between the germline ends. Per the germline V gene, CDR1 is MNHEY and CDR2 is SVGAGI. In DNA, the CDR3 is TGTGCCAGCAGTTACGGGACTAGCAATCAGCCCCAGCATTTT. Amino acids: CASSYGTSNQPQHF.

This clonotype appeared many times. V is TRBV30 and J is TRBJ2-2; 9 nucleotides match TRBD1. Trimming removed 4 bases from V and 7 bases from J; junction bases left unmatched: 10. The CDR3 totals 15 residues. Germline V CDR1 and CDR2: GTSNPN, SVGIG (reference sequence). The DNA of the CDR3 is TGTGCCTGGATCGGGGACAGGGATGTTTTCGGGGAGCTGTTTTTT. Its protein is CAWIGDRDVFGELFF.

J is TRBJ1-6 and V is TRBV28; 8 bases are a match to TRBD1. V was pared by 5 bases and J by 6 bases, with 12 bases of the junction left unmatched. Germline loops: CDR1 MDHEN, CDR2 SYDVKM. The CDR3 sequence is 17 residues long. The CDR3: CASSPPRTGMFNSPLHF. The CDR3 DNA sequence: TGTGCCAGCAGTCCACCTAGGACAGGGATGTTTAATTCACCCCTCCACTTT.

This clonotype was counted many times. V and J are TRBV28 and TRBJ2-7, with D perhaps matching TRBD1 or TRBD2 (6 bases each). CDR3 length: 12 residues. Germline lookup yields CDR1 MDHEN and CDR2 SYDVKM. With 7 bases removed from V and 4 bases from J, the gap between germline ends came to 11 bases. CDR3 in amino acids: CASTRGGYEQYF. The CDR3 nucleotides are TGTGCCAGCACGCGAGGGGGGTACGAGCAGTACTTC.

This clonotype was seen at least ten times. The chain couples TRBV7-6 to TRBJ1-1; TRBD1 matches at 9 bases. Germline V gene data show CDR1 as SGHVS and CDR2 as FNYEAQ. The CDR3 covers 12 residues. The V and J ends lost 4 bases and 11 bases, in that order; junction bases with no gene match: 5. The CDR3 loop reads CASSSGTGYAFF. The CDR3 nucleotides read TGTGCCAGCAGCTCGGGGACAGGGTATGCTTTCTTT.

The chain is built from TRBV28 and TRBJ2-5; 11 nucleotides align to TRBD2. CDR3 length equals 15 residues. Germline CDR1 MDHEN, CDR2 SYDVKM. J was trimmed by 3 bases and V by 5 bases; bases with no gene match: 5. The chain's CDR3 is CASSTTSGNEETQYF. The CDR3, as DNA: TGTGCCAGCAGTACGACTAGCGGGAACGAAGAGACCCAGTACTTC.

This clonotype was observed many times. The chain is built from TRBV3-1 and TRBJ1-2; no firm D call. Germline V gene data show CDR1 as LGHDT and CDR2 as YNNKEL (reference sequence). Trimming removed 4 bases from V and 4 bases from J, with 10 bases in between. CDR3 length: 13 amino acids. The CDR3 protein is CASSPSGRYGYTF. CDR3 nucleotide sequence: TGTGCCAGCAGCCCGTCGGGCCGCTATGGCTACACCTTC.

There are many counts of this clonotype. The rearrangement links TRBV7-2 to TRBJ2-1; maybe TRBD2 (6 bases). Trimming took off 1 base at V and 6 bases at J, with 10 bases between the two ends. The V gene's germline CDR1 is SGHTA and CDR2 FQGNSA. The CDR3 has 14 residues. The CDR3 region is CASSLVAGINEQFF. The CDR3 bases are TGTGCCAGCAGCTTAGTTGCGGGGATCAATGAGCAGTTCTTC.

This clonotype appeared many times. The V call is TRBV28, the J call TRBJ2-5; D might be TRBD2 (6 bases). Germline V CDR1 and CDR2: MDHEN, SYDVKM. This CDR3 has 14 residues. The V gene lost 6 bases and the J gene lost 6 bases, with 17 bases spanning the gap. The CDR3 loop is CASRVQMGGQTQYF. CDR3 bases: TGTGCCAGCAGGGTCCAGATGGGGGGTCAGACCCAGTACTTC.

This clonotype was seen more than once but under ten times. This may be a read error: a much more frequent sequence differs by one nucleotide. The V gene is TRBV11-3, the J gene TRBJ2-1, with D possibly being TRBD1 (5 bases). This CDR3 spans 14 amino acids. Looked up from germline, CDR1 is SGHNT and CDR2 is YENEEA. The CDR3 spells CANSQGSSYNEQFF. The CDR3 DNA reads TGTGCCAACAGCCAGGGAAGCTCCTACAATGAGCAGTTCTTC.

This sequence joins TRBV5-1 and TRBJ2-4, with 12 bases fitting TRBD1. The CDR3 runs 18 residues. The V and J ends lost 5 bases and 1 base, in that order; junction bases with no gene match: 10. Germline CDR1 and CDR2: SGHRS and YFSETQ. In nucleotides, the CDR3 is TGCGCCAGCAGACCGGGACAGGGGGCGAATGGTGCCAAAAACATTCAGTACTTC. It codes for CASRPGQGANGAKNIQYF.

This clonotype was recorded a few times. This chain joins TRBV19 and TRBJ2-3; no definite D call. Trimming left V 7 bases short and J 3 bases short, with 8 bases between. The CDR3 runs to 12 residues. CDR1 is LNHDA and CDR2 is SQIVND in the germline V gene (reference sequence). CDR3 sequence: CASNVGTDTQYF. The CDR3 bases are TGTGCCAGTAATGTGGGAACAGATACGCAGTATTTT. Full variable domain (remainder filled in from reference TRBV19 and TRBJ2-3): DGGITQSPKYLFRKEGQNVTLSCEQNLNHDAMYWYRQDPGQGLRLIYYSQIVNDFQKGDIAEGYSVSREKKESFPLTVTSAQKNPTAFYLCASNVGTDTQYFGPGTRLTVL.

This clonotype occurred a few times. CDR3 in amino acids: CASSIGADHTGELFF. In DNA, the CDR3 is TGTGCCAGTAGTATAGGGGCGGACCATACCGGGGAGCTGTTTTTT. The rearrangement links TRBV19 to TRBJ2-2; D gene unclear. The V end lost 1 base, the J end lost 5 bases, and 11 bases lay between the germline ends. CDR1 and CDR2 (germline): LNHDA, SQIVND (reference sequence). The CDR3 is 15 amino acids.

This clonotype was found many times. V and J are TRBV7-9 and TRBJ2-1, with 16 nucleotides matching TRBD2. Germline values: CDR1 SEHNR, CDR2 FQNEAQ (reference sequence). The junction had 12 bases not matched to a gene; V was cut back by 6 bases and J by 4 bases. CDR3 length: 19 residues. The CDR3 here is CASSSPGLAGGVRYNEQFF. In nucleotides, the CDR3 is TGTGCCAGCAGTTCACCGGGACTAGCGGGAGGGGTAAGGTACAATGAGCAGTTCTTC.

This clonotype was recorded at least ten times. This sequence joins TRBV20-1 and TRBJ2-2; 9 nucleotides match TRBD2. The CDR3 is made up of 20 amino acids. In germline, CDR1 is DFQATT, CDR2 SNEGSKA (reference sequence). With V trimmed by 5 bases and J by 0 bases, 19 bases remained unmatched. CDR3 coding DNA: TGCAGTGCTTTGGCGGGGGTTTTTAGCGGGAGCTTCGCGAACACCGGGGAGCTGTTTTTT. Its translation is CSALAGVFSGSFANTGELFF.